Detailed here is one T cell receptor beta chain. HTBI primers from iRepertoire and Arm-PCR of CDR3 regions yielded the TCR beta libraries. TCRdb redid the calling of the multiplex PCR reads with MiXCR, one entry per CDR3 protein. The data hold approximately 490,000 distinct CDR3 sequences, with under 20% observed a single time. The CDR3 consists of 15 residues. Unmatched junction bases numbered 4, after V lost 0 bases and J lost 7 bases. From germline, CDR1 is MGHRA and CDR2 YSYEKL. The data were obtained in a study of regulatory T cells in long-lasting Graves disease. Time point meaning: newly diagnosed GD, antithyroid drugs for less than 3 months. The TCR library was made from RNA that had been extracted from PBMCs in TRIzol. The same data also contributed to another study, on T cells in Graves' hyperthyroidism and ophthalmopathy. That investigation notes: When the TCR CDR3 underwent first-round RT-PCR, the HTBI primer set was used.

This TCR was recovered from a middle-aged man with Graves disease. The rearrangement uses TRBV4-1 and TRBJ1-4, with 8 bases that match TRBD1. The sample in question was peripheral blood mononuclear cells (PBMCs), obtained at new diagnosis, from a patient treated with antithyroid drugs. As DNA, the CDR3 is TGCGCCAGCAGCCAAGATCAGGGGGCCGGTGAAAAACTGTTTTTT. Translating it yields CASSQDQGAGEKLFF.